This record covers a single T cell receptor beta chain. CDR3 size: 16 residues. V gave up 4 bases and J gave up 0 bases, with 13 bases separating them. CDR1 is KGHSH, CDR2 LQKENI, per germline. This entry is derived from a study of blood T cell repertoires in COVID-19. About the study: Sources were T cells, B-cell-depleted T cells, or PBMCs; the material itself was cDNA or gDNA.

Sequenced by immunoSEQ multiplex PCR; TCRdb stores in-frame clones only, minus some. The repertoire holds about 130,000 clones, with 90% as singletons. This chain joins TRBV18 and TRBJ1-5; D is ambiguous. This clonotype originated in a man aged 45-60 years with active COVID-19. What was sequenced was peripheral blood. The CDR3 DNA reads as TGTGCCAGCTCACATCTCGGGGATTATAGCAATCAGCCCCAGCATTTT. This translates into CASSHLGDYSNQPQHF.